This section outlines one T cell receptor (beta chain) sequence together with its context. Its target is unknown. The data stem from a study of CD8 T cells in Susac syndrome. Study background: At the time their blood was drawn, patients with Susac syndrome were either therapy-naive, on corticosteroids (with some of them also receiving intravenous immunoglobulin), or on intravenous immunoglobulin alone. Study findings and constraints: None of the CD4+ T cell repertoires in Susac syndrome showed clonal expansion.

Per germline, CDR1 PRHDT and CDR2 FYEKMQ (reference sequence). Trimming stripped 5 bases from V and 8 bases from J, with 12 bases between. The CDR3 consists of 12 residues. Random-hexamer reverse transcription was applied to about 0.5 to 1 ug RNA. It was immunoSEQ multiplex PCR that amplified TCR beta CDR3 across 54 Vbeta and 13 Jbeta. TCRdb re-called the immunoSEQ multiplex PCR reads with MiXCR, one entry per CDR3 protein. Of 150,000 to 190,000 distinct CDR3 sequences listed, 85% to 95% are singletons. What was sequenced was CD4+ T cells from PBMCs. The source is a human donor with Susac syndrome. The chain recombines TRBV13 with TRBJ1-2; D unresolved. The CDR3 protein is CASSLRNGGYTF. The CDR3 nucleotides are TGTGCCAGCAGCCTACGAAACGGGGGCTACACCTTC.